These 26 T cell receptor beta chains originate from one sample sequenced in a study of early T cells in non-severe SARS-CoV-2 infection. TCRdb independently ran MiXCR on the 5' RACE reads; one entry per CDR3 protein. The repertoire holds fewer than 80,000 distinct CDR3 sequences, with 8.5% to 10% as singletons. The sample comprised whole blood. All receptors derive from an adult who was a healthcare worker with PCR-confirmed SARS-CoV-2 infection or an uninfected control (not recorded which).

This chain uses TRBV20-1 with TRBJ2-5; no clear D. CDR1 is DFQATT and CDR2 is SNEGSKA in the germline V gene (reference sequence). CDR3 length: 13 amino acids. V was cut by 6 bases and J by 2 bases, with 13 bases left in between. The CDR3 reads CSARRAQQETQYF. Here the CDR3 DNA reads TGCAGTGCCCGTCGGGCCCAACAAGAGACCCAGTACTTC.

This clonotype was detected a few times. The chain uses TRBV29-1 and TRBJ1-1; D remains unclear. V was shortened by 5 bases and J by 1 base, with 11 bases between the two germline ends. Germline V gene data show CDR1 as SQVTM and CDR2 as ANQGSEA. This CDR3 has 13 amino acids. This CDR3 is CSVPAEGNTEAFF. DNA of the CDR3: TGCAGCGTTCCGGCAGAGGGGAACACTGAAGCTTTCTTT.

This clonotype showed up many times. This chain joins TRBV6-1 and TRBJ2-4; no clear D gene. Germline V gene lookup returns CDR1 MNHNS and CDR2 SASEGT. The CDR3 contains 16 residues. The V end was cut by 6 bases, the J end by 0 bases, with 15 bases between. The CDR3 loop is CASSAPLRLAKNIQYF. The DNA for the CDR3 is TGTGCCAGCAGCGCCCCGCTTCGACTAGCCAAAAACATTCAGTACTTC.

A few counts support this clonotype. The chain employs TRBV28 and TRBJ2-7, with D possibly matching TRBD1 (5 bases). The CDR3 runs to 14 residues. Trimming shortened V by 6 bases and J by 0 bases, and 12 bases separated the two germline ends. The V gene's germline CDR1 is MDHEN and CDR2 SYDVKM. CDR3 coding DNA: TGTGCCAGCAGCCCGACAGATCCCTCCTACGAGCAGTACTTC. Translated, it gives CASSPTDPSYEQYF.

J is TRBJ1-2 and V is TRBV5-4, with D unresolved. Germline V gives CDR1 SGHNT, CDR2 YYREEE (reference sequence). Trimming removed 4 bases at V and 8 bases at J, with 12 bases between. The CDR3 is made up of 12 amino acids. Here the CDR3 reads CASSLAVGGYTF. The CDR3 nucleotides are TGTGCCAGCAGCCTTGCTGTCGGGGGCTACACCTTC. Looking up the rest from reference TRBV5-4 and TRBJ1-2 gives the full variable domain: ETGVTQSPTHLIKTRGQQVTLRCSSQSGHNTVSWYQQALGQGPQFIFQYYREEENGRGNFPPRFSGLQFPNYSSELNVNALELDDSALYLCASSLAVGGYTFGSGTRLTVV.

This clonotype occurred many times. The V call is TRBV19, the J call TRBJ1-2; D is unresolved. This CDR3 has 16 amino acids. V was cut by 3 bases and J by 1 base, with 15 bases left in between. Germline V lookup: CDR1 LNHDA, CDR2 SQIVND (reference sequence). As DNA, the CDR3 is TGTGCCAGTAGTATGGGAGCCCTTGTGGATAACTATGGCTACACCTTC. Protein: CASSMGALVDNYGYTF. Drawing the rest from reference TRBV19 and TRBJ1-2, the complete variable domain is DGGITQSPKYLFRKEGQNVTLSCEQNLNHDAMYWYRQDPGQGLRLIYYSQIVNDFQKGDIAEGYSVSREKKESFPLTVTSAQKNPTAFYLCASSMGALVDNYGYTFGSGTRLTVV.

This clonotype has more than one count but fewer than ten. V and J are TRBV11-2 and TRBJ2-1; D remains unclear. This CDR3 is 15 amino acids long. Trimming removed 3 bases at V and 9 bases at J, with 18 bases between. Germline CDR1 SGHAT, CDR2 FQNNGV. In DNA, the CDR3 is TGTGCCAGCAGCTTCCCCACTGGGTCCACGGGTGAGCAGTTCTTC. The encoded protein is CASSFPTGSTGEQFF.

The sample holds a few counts of this clonotype. The chain links TRBV7-8 to TRBJ2-7; 9 bases fit TRBD2. This CDR3 is built from 15 residues. From germline, CDR1 is SGHVS and CDR2 FQNEAQ. The junction had 4 bases not matched to a gene; V was cut back by 0 bases and J by 4 bases. The DNA of the CDR3 is TGTGCCAGCAGCTTAGCGCTAAGCGGGGGGTACGAGCAGTACTTC. Encoded protein: CASSLALSGGYEQYF.

This clonotype was seen repeatedly, ten times or more. This chain uses TRBV2 with TRBJ2-2, with unresolved D. This CDR3 has 14 residues. The V end was cut by 5 bases, the J end by 3 bases, with 10 bases between. Germline CDR1 SNHLY, CDR2 FYNNEI. In DNA form, the CDR3 reads TGTGCCAGCAGTCGTACAGACTACACCGGGGAGCTGTTTTTT. This gives the protein CASSRTDYTGELFF.

This clonotype was counted at least ten times. The CDR3 loop is CSAPSSAGANVLTF. For the CDR3, the DNA is TGCAGTGCTCCGAGCTCGGCTGGGGCCAACGTCCTGACTTTC. This rearrangement joins TRBV20-1 to TRBJ2-6; D is unclear. Germline CDR1 and CDR2: DFQATT and SNEGSKA (reference sequence). The CDR3 is 14 residues long. Trimming pared 5 bases from V and 2 bases from J, leaving 10 bases between.

This clonotype has only a few counts. This chain joins TRBV27 and TRBJ2-7; D uncertain. The CDR3 covers 13 residues. Trimming took off 6 bases at V and 3 bases at J, with 12 bases between the two ends. In germline, CDR1 is MNHEY, CDR2 SMNVEV (reference sequence). The CDR3: CASSPTTNYEQYF. CDR3 DNA: TGTGCCAGCAGCCCCACCACGAACTACGAGCAGTACTTC.

This chain uses TRBV29-1 with TRBJ2-1, with 11 bases lining up with TRBD2. The V segment lost 5 bases and the J segment 8 bases; nucleotides outside the gene matches: 11. There are 15 residues in the CDR3. CDR1 is SQVTM, CDR2 ANQGSEA, per germline. The CDR3 coding sequence is TGCAGCGTTCAAGGGAACCTACTAGCGGGAGATGAGCAGTTCTTC. Its protein product is CSVQGNLLAGDEQFF.

CDR3 DNA sequence: TGCGCCAGCAGCTTGGTTCGGGCCTCCTACAATGAGCAGTTCTTC. Translation gives CASSLVRASYNEQFF. This sequence joins TRBV5-1 and TRBJ2-1; no definite D call. The CDR3 runs 15 residues. Germline lookup yields CDR1 SGHRS and CDR2 YFSETQ. Trimming cost V 0 bases and J 0 bases, with 7 bases left between them.

This chain links TRBV20-1 with TRBJ2-7; D may be TRBD2 (6 bases). The length of the CDR3 is 13 residues. Germline V gene sequence: CDR1 DFQATT, CDR2 SNEGSKA (reference sequence). Trimming took 5 bases from V and 6 from J, leaving 17 bases between them. CDR3 DNA sequence: TGCAGTGCTGAGGCGGGACCGTACTCCGAGCAGTACTTC. Translation gives CSAEAGPYSEQYF.

The chain couples TRBV12-5 to TRBJ1-1; D uncertain. Trimming stripped 6 bases from V and 10 bases from J, with 6 bases between. Germline values: CDR1 LGHNT, CDR2 FRNRAP. The CDR3 loop spans 9 amino acids. The CDR3 protein is CASGPPAFF. CDR3 nucleotide sequence: TGTGCTAGTGGCCCACCAGCTTTCTTT.

The gene calls are TRBV7-2 and TRBJ2-7, with unresolved D. The CDR3 runs 12 residues. V lost 1 base to trimming and J lost 6 bases, with 7 bases between them. Germline CDR1 reads SGHTA; CDR2 reads FQGNSA. The CDR3 sequence is CASSLGWGEQYF. Written as DNA, the CDR3 is TGTGCCAGCAGCTTAGGCTGGGGCGAGCAGTACTTC.

There are many counts of this clonotype. The chain is built from TRBV24-1 and TRBJ2-7; 7 nucleotides match TRBD2. CDR3 length equals 14 residues. J gave up 2 bases and V 3 bases, and 3 bases lay outside the gene matches. Germline V gives CDR1 KGHDR, CDR2 SFDVKD. This CDR3 reads CATSDGLVPYEQYF. The CDR3 coding sequence is TGTGCCACCAGTGATGGACTAGTACCCTACGAGCAGTACTTC.

There are many counts of this clonotype. CDR3 DNA: TGTGCCAGCAGTTACTCTGGGGAAGCCACTGAAGCTTTCTTT. Translated, it gives CASSYSGEATEAFF. This chain connects TRBV6-6 to TRBJ1-1; D not resolved. This CDR3 spans 14 amino acids. Germline V lookup: CDR1 MNHNY, CDR2 SVGAGI (reference sequence). The ends were cut back, 0 bases at V and 4 bases at J, with 9 bases in the middle.

The rearrangement links TRBV18 to TRBJ2-1, with TRBD2 identical over 10 bases. CDR1 is KGHSH and CDR2 is LQKENI in the germline V gene. The CDR3 spans 15 residues. V lost 5 bases to trimming and J lost 4 bases; unmatched junction nucleotides: 5. The CDR3 spells CASSWTSGSYNEQFF. Written as DNA, the CDR3 is TGTGCCAGCTCATGGACTAGCGGAAGTTACAATGAGCAGTTCTTC. Using reference TRBV18 and TRBJ2-1 for the parts outside the CDR3, the full variable domain is NAGVMQNPRHLVRRRGQEARLRCSPMKGHSHVYWYRQLPEEGLKFMVYLQKENIIDESGMPKERFSAEFPKEGPSILRIQQVVRGDSAAYFCASSWTSGSYNEQFFGPGTRLTVL.

Many counts were recorded for this clonotype. The chain couples TRBV18 to TRBJ1-3; perhaps TRBD1 as D (5 bases). In germline, CDR1 is KGHSH, CDR2 LQKENI. There are 16 residues in the CDR3. The ends were cut back, 0 bases at V and 1 base at J, with 10 bases in the middle. CDR3 DNA: TGTGCCAGCTCACCACCGACAGCCAGATCTGGAAACACCATATATTTT. Its protein is CASSPPTARSGNTIYF.

This clonotype was observed a few times. This chain connects TRBV7-8 to TRBJ1-1, with 8 bases lining up with TRBD1. V dropped 4 bases and J dropped 8; count of bases not matched to a gene: 3. Germline V gives CDR1 SGHVS, CDR2 FQNEAQ. This CDR3 contains 12 residues. The CDR3 region is CASSSTGVEAFF. The CDR3 DNA reads TGTGCCAGCAGCTCGACAGGGGTGGAAGCTTTCTTT.

The V gene is TRBV6-2 or TRBV6-3, the J gene TRBJ1-5; no reliable D call. There are 13 residues in the CDR3. Per the germline V gene, CDR1 is MNHEY and CDR2 is SVGEGT. V was trimmed by 2 bases and J by 15 bases, leaving 17 bases between them. DNA of the CDR3: TGTGCCAGCAGTTACACCGGGTTCACCTCTGGGCATTTT. This translates into CASSYTGFTSGHF.

This clonotype was detected many times. V is TRBV7-9 and J is TRBJ2-1; D remains unclear. The CDR3 contains 14 residues. The germline V and J ends were trimmed by 3 bases and 8 bases, with 14 bases remaining between them. Germline CDR1 is SEHNR and CDR2 is FQNEAQ (reference sequence). The chain's CDR3 is CASSFNPSWDEQFF. CDR3 bases: TGTGCCAGCAGCTTTAACCCTAGTTGGGATGAGCAGTTCTTC.

This clonotype was found many times. The rearrangement links TRBV6-5 to TRBJ2-2; 8 bases are shared with TRBD2. CDR1 is MNHEY and CDR2 is SVGAGI in the germline V gene. V shed 0 bases, J shed 7 bases, and the junction held 7 bases outside the gene matches. The CDR3 runs to 16 residues. The CDR3, as DNA: TGTGCCAGCAGTTACTCCGGGAGGGCCTACAGCGGGGAGCTGTTTTTT. It translates to CASSYSGRAYSGELFF.

This clonotype was counted at least ten times. The genes are TRBV6-5 and TRBJ1-1, with 7 positions matching TRBD1. Germline V lookup: CDR1 MNHEY, CDR2 SVGAGI. After removal of 5 bases from V and 0 bases from J, the junction contained 3 bases not matched to a gene. This CDR3 is 14 amino acids long. The CDR3 nucleotides are TGTGCCAGCAGTCGACAGGGTCTGAACACTGAAGCTTTCTTT. Amino acids: CASSRQGLNTEAFF.

The sample holds many counts of this clonotype. V gene TRBV29-1 combines with J gene TRBJ1-5; D is unresolved. V was pared by 5 bases and J by 7 bases, with 15 bases between. The germline V gene has CDR1 SQVTM and CDR2 ANQGSEA. The CDR3 has 13 residues. The CDR3 region has the DNA TGCAGCGTTACTAAGGGTCGGGAGCAGCCCCAGCATTTT. This translates into CSVTKGREQPQHF.